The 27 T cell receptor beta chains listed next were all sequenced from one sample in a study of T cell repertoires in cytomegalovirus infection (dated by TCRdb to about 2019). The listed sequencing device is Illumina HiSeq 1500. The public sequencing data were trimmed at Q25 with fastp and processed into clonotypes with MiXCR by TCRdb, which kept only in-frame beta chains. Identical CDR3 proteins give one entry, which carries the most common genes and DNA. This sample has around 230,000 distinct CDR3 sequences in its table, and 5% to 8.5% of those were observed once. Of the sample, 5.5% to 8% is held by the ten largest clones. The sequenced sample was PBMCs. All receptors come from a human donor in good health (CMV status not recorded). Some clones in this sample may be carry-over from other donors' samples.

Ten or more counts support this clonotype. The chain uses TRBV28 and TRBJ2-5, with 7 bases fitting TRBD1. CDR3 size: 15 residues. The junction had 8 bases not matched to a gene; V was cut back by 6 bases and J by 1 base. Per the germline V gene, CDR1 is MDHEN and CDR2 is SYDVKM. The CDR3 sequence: CASSRQGKLQETQYF. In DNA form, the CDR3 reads TGTGCCAGCAGCCGACAGGGTAAACTCCAAGAGACCCAGTACTTC.

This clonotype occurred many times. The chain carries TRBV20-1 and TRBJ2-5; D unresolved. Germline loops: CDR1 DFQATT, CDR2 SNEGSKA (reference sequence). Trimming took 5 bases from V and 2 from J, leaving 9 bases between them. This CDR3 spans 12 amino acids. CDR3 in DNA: TGCAGTGCTGACACGGCTCAAGAGACCCAGTACTTC. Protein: CSADTAQETQYF.

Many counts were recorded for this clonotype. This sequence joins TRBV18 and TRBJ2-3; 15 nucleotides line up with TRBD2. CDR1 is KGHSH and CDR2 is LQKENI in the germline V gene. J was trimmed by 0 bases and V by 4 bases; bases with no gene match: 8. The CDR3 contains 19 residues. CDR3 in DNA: TGTGCCAGCTCACTTCGGACTAGCGGGGGGGCACTGAGCACAGATACGCAGTATTTT. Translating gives CASSLRTSGGALSTDTQYF.

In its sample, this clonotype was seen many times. The CDR3 protein is CASSGSGTGPPQHF. The CDR3 coding sequence is TGTGCCAGTAGTGGATCCGGGACAGGGCCGCCCCAGCATTTT. The chain recombines TRBV19 with TRBJ1-5; 9 bases line up with TRBD1. This CDR3 contains 14 residues. The J segment lost 9 bases and the V segment lost 5 bases, leaving 8 bases of the junction unmatched. Germline V gene sequence: CDR1 LNHDA, CDR2 SQIVND (reference sequence).

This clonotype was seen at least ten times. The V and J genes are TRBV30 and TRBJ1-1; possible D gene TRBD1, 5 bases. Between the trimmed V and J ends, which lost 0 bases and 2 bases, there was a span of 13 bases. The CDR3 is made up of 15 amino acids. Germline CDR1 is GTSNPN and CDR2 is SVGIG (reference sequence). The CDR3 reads CAWSVWGTDNTEAFF. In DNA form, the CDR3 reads TGTGCCTGGAGTGTATGGGGGACCGATAACACTGAAGCTTTCTTT. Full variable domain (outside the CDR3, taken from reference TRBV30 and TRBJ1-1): SQTIHQWPATLVQPVGSPLSLECTVEGTSNPNLYWYRQAAGRGLQLLFYSVGIGQISSEVPQNLSASRPQDRQFILSSKKLLLSDSGFYLCAWSVWGTDNTEAFFGQGTRLTVV.

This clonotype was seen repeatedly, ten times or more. For the CDR3, the DNA is TGTGCCAGTATGGGGGACTATGGCTACACCTTC. This translates into CASMGDYGYTF. The rearrangement joins TRBV19 to TRBJ1-2; the D gene is possibly TRBD1 (5 bases). Germline loops: CDR1 LNHDA, CDR2 SQIVND (reference sequence). V gave up 7 bases and J gave up 3 bases, with 6 bases separating them. This CDR3 spans 11 amino acids.

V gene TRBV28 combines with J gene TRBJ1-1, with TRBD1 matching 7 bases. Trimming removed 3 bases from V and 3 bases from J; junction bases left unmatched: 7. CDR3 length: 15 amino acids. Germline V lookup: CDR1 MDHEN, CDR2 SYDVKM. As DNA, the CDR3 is TGTGCCAGCAGTTTGCCGGACAGGCCATACACTGAAGCTTTCTTT. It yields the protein CASSLPDRPYTEAFF.

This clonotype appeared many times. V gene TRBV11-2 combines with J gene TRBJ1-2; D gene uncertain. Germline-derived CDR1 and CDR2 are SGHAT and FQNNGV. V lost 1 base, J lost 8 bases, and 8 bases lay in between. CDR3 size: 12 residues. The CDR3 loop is CASSLGGFGYTF. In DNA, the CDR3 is TGTGCCAGCAGCTTAGGGGGATTCGGCTACACCTTC.

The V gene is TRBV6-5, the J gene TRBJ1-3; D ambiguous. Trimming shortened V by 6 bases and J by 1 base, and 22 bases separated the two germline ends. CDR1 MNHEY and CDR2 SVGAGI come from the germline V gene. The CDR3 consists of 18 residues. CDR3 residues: CASSRNPGRVSSGNTIYF. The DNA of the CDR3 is TGTGCCAGCAGCCGAAATCCGGGCCGGGTCTCTTCTGGAAACACCATATATTTT.

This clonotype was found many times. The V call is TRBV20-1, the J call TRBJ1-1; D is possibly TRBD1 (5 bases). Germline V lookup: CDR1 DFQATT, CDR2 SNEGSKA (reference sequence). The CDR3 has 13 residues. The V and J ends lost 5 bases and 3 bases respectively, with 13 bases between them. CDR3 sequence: CSAARGGDTEAFF. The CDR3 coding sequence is TGCAGTGCTGCTCGGGGGGGGGACACTGAAGCTTTCTTT.

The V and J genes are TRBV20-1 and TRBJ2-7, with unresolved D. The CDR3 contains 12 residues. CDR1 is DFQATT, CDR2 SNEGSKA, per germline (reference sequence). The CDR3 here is CSANDGTYEQYF. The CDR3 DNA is TGCAGCGCGAACGACGGAACCTACGAGCAGTACTTC.

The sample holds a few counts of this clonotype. DNA of the CDR3: TGTGCCAGCAGTCATGGGACCGCGGCATATACTGAAGCTTTCTTT. Protein sequence: CASSHGTAAYTEAFF. The chain has TRBV5-4 and TRBJ1-1, with D possibly TRBD1 on 5 matching bases. CDR3 length: 15 amino acids. Trimming shortened V by 5 bases and J by 5 bases, and 19 bases separated the two germline ends. Germline V gives CDR1 SGHNT, CDR2 YYREEE (reference sequence).

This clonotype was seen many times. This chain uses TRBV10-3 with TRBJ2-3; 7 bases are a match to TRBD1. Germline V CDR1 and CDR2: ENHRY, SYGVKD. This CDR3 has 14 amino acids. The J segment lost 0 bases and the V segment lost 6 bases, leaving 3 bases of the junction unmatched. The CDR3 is CAISRDSSTDTQYF. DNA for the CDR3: TGTGCCATCAGCCGGGACAGTAGCACAGATACGCAGTATTTT.

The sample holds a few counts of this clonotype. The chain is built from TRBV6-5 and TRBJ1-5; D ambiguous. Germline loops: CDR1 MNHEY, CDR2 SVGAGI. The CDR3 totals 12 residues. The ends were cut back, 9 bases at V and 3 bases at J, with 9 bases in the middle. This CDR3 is CASWRYNQPQHF. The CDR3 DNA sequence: TGTGCCAGTTGGCGGTACAATCAGCCCCAGCATTTT.

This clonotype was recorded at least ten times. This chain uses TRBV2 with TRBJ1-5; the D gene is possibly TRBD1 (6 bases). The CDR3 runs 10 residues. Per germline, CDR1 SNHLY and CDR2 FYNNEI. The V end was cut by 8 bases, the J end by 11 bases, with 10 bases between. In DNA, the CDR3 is TGTGCCAGCGGGGAGGGGGCCCAGCATTTT. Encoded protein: CASGEGAQHF.

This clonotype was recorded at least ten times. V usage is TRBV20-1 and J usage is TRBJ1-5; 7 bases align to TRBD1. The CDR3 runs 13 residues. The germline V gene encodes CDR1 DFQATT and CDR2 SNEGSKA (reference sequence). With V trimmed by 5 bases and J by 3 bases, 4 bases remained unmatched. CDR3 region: CSARDSLNQPQHF. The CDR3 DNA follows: TGCAGTGCTCGGGACAGCCTCAATCAGCCCCAGCATTTT.

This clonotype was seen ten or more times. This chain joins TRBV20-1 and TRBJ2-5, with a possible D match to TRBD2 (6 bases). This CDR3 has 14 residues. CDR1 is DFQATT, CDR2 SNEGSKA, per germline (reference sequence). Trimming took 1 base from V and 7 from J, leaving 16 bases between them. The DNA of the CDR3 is TGCAGTGCTAGAGTAAGGAGGGCAGCATGGACCCAGTACTTC. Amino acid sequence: CSARVRRAAWTQYF.

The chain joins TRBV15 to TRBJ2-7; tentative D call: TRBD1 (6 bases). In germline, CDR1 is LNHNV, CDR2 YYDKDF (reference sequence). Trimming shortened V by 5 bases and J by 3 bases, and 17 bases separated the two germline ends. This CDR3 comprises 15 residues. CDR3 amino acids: CATSSPGEKLYEQYF. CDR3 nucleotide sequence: TGTGCCACCAGCTCACCAGGGGAGAAACTCTACGAGCAGTACTTC. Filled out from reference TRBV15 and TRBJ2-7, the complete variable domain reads DAMVIQNPRYQVTQFGKPVTLSCSQTLNHNVMYWYQQKSSQAPKLLFHYYDKDFNNEADTPDNFQSRRPNTSFCFLDIRSPGLGDTAMYLCATSSPGEKLYEQYFGPGTRLTVT.

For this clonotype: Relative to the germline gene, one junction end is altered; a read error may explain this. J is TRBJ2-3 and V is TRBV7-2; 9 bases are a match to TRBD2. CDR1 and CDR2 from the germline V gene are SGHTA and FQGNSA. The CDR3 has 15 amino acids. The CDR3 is CTCSPGSGGLRTQYF. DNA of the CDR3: TGTACCTGCAGCCCGGGGAGCGGGGGGTTGCGTACGCAGTATTTT.

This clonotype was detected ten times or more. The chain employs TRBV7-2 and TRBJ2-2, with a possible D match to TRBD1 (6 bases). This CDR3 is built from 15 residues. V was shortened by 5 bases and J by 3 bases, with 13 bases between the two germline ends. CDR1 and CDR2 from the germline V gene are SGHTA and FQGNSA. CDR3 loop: CASSRTASYTGELFF. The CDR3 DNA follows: TGTGCCAGCAGCCGGACAGCTAGTTACACCGGGGAGCTGTTTTTT.

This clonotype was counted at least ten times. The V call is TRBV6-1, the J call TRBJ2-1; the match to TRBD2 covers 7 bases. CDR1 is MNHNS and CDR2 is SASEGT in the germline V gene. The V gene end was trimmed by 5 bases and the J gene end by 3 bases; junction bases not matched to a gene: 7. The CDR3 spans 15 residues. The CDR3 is CASSSRGGGYNEQFF. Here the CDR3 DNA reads TGTGCCAGCAGTAGCCGGGGCGGGGGCTACAATGAGCAGTTCTTC.

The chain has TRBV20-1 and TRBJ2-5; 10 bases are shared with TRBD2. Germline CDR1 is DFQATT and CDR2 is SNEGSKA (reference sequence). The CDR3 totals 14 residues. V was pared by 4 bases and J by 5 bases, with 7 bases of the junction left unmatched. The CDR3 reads CSAKRGGFTETQYF. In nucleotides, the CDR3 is TGCAGTGCTAAGCGGGGGGGCTTTACCGAGACCCAGTACTTC.

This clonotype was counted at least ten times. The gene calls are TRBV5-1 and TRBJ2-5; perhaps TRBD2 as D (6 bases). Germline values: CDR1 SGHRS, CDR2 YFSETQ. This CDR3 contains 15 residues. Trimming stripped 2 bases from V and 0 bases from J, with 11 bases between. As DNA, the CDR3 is TGCGCCAGCAGCTTCCTAGGCGGGGACCAAGAGACCCAGTACTTC. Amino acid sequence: CASSFLGGDQETQYF.

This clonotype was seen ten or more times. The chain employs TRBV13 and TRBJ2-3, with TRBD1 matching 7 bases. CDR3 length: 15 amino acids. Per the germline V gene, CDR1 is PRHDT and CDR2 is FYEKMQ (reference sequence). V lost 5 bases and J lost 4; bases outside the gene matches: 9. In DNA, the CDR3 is TGTGCCAGCAGCACCAGAACAGGGGACGCAGATACGCAGTATTTT. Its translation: CASSTRTGDADTQYF.

The CDR3 protein is CASSLAVTEAFF. In DNA, the CDR3 is TGTGCCAGCAGTTTAGCAGTCACTGAAGCTTTCTTT. The gene calls are TRBV28 and TRBJ1-1, with D hard to call. Germline CDR1 MDHEN, CDR2 SYDVKM. Trimming pared 2 bases from V and 4 bases from J, leaving 5 bases between. This CDR3 spans 12 amino acids.

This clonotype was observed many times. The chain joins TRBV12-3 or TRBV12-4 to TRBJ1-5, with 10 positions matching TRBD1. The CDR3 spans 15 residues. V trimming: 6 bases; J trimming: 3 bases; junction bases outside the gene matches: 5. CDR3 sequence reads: CASRGDRGLNQPQHF. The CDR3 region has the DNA TGTGCCAGCAGGGGCGACAGGGGGCTCAATCAGCCCCAGCATTTT.

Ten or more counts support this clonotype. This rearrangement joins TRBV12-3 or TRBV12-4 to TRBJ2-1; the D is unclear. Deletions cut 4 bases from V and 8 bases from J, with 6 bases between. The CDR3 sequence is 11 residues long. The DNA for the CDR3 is TGTGCCAGCAGTTGGACCCATGAGCAGTTCTTC. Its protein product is CASSWTHEQFF.